A single sample is the source of the 4 T cell receptor beta chains below, sequenced in a study of neoadjuvant anti-PD-1 for oral cavity cancer. TCRdb's copy holds only in-frame clones and misses some; the assay was immunoSEQ multiplex PCR. The sample shows 20,000 to 25,000 clones, roughly 30% of them seen only once. Time point meaning: after neoadjuvant nivolumab, at surgical resection. Sequences were derived from tumor tissue, sampled after nivolumab (anti-PD-1) treatment. All receptors derive from a person between 40 and 80 years old with oral cavity squamous cell carcinoma.

This clone was seen only a few times. The rearrangement joins TRBV2 to TRBJ2-7; 7 positions agree with TRBD2. Trimming took 6 bases from V and 0 from J; bases not matched to a gene: 11. This CDR3 contains 16 residues. CDR1 is SNHLY and CDR2 is FYNNEI in the germline V gene. The CDR3 reads CASRRSISGPSYEQYF. The CDR3 nucleotides are TGTGCCAGCAGGCGAAGCATTAGCGGGCCCTCCTACGAGCAGTACTTC.

The sample holds a few counts of this clone. The chain couples TRBV6-1 to TRBJ2-5, with D possibly being TRBD1 (5 bases). This CDR3 has 12 amino acids. Germline CDR1 and CDR2: MNHNS and SASEGT. V shed 8 bases and J shed 4 bases, with 11 bases lying between them. The CDR3, as DNA: TGTGCCAGCTGGGGCAGGCTAGAGACCCAGTACTTC. This translates into CASWGRLETQYF.

This clone was counted a few times. This chain links TRBV27 with TRBJ1-5, with D unclear. This CDR3 has 15 residues. Trimming cost V 1 base and J 0 bases, with 7 bases left between them. Germline V gene data show CDR1 as MNHEY and CDR2 as SMNVEV (reference sequence). CDR3 DNA sequence: TGTGCCAGCAGTTTATACGGCAGTAGCAATCAGCCCCAGCATTTT. Protein: CASSLYGSSNQPQHF.

This clone was seen more than once but under ten times. The gene calls are TRBV2 and TRBJ2-7; the D gene could be TRBD1 or TRBD2 (5 bases each). CDR3 length equals 17 residues. V gave up 6 bases and J gave up 3 bases, with 24 bases separating them. Germline V gives CDR1 SNHLY, CDR2 FYNNEI. The CDR3 nucleotides read TGTGCCAGCAGAGTCTCGGCGGGCAGGGTGGCCGACTACGAGCAGTACTTC. As protein: CASRVSAGRVADYEQYF.